This TCR beta chain was sequenced for a study of glioma-infiltrating T cells after dendritic cell vaccination. Overall study context: Samples are from glioblastoma patients in Phase I and II dendritic cell vaccine trials.

General study findings and limits: Complete blood and tumor specimen sets were limited to few patients.

Note on this clone: The target antigen is unknown.

The PCR used 60 V beta and 13 J beta primers. The table came from immunoSEQ multiplex PCR; TCRdb's copy has only in-frame clones and leaves some out. The profile shows some 90,000 clones, approximately 80% of them singletons. Time point indicated: after dendritic cell vaccination, including at tumor progression/relapse. None of the glioblastoma patients had an isocitrate dehydrogenase mutation. The V end lost 1 base, the J end lost 2 bases, and 12 bases lay between the germline ends. There are 15 residues in the CDR3. The germline CDR1 and CDR2 sequences are MNHNS and SASEGT. The gene calls are TRBV6-1 and TRBJ2-7; D possibly corresponds to TRBD1 (5 bases). The TCR originated in a human donor with glioblastoma. The source was blood, collected after dendritic cell vaccination. This chain's CDR3 is CASSEGSGQPYEQYF. CDR3 DNA sequence: TGTGCCAGCAGTGAAGGCTCAGGACAACCCTACGAGCAGTACTTC.